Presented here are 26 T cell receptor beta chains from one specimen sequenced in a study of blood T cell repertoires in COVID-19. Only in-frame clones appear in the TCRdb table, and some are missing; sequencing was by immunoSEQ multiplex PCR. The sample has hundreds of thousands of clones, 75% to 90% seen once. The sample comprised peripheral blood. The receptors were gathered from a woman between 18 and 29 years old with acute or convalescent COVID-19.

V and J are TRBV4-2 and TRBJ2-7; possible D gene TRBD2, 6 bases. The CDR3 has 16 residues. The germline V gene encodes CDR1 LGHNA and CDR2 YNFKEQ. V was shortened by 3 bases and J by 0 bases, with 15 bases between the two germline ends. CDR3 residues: CASSHAGRESSYEQYF. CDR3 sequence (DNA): TGTGCCAGCAGCCACGCTGGGCGGGAAAGCTCCTACGAGCAGTACTTC.

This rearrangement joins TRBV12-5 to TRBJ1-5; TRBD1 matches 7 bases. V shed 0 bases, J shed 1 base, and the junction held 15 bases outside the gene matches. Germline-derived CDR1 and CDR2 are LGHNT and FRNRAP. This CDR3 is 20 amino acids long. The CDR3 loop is CASGLVSEKGAIFSNQPQHF. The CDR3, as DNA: TGTGCTAGTGGTTTGGTCTCGGAGAAGGGGGCTATCTTCAGCAATCAGCCCCAGCATTTT.

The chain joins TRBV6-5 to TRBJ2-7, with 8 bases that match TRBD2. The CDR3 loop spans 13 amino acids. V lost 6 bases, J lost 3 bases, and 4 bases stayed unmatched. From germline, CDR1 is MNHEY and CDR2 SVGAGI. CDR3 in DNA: TGTGCCAGCAGCTTGGGGACTAGCTACGAGCAGTACTTC. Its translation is CASSLGTSYEQYF.

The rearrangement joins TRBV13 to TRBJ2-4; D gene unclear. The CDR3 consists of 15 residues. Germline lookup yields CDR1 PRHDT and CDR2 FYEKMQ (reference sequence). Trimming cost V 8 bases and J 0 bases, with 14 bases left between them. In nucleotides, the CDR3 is TGTGCCAGCTCGTGGCAGAGGCTAGCCAAAAACATTCAGTACTTC. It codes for CASSWQRLAKNIQYF.

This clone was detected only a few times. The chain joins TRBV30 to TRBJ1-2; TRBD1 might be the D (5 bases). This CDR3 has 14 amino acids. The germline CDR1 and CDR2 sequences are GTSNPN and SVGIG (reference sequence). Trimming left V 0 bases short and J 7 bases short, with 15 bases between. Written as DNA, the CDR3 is TGTGCCTGGAGTGTCGGGGGTTGGGTTAGTGGCTACACCTTC. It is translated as CAWSVGGWVSGYTF.

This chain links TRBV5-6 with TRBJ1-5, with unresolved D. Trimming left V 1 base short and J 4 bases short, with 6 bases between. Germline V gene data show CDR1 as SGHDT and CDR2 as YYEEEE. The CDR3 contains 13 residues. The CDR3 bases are TGTGCCAGCAGCTTGAGGAGAAATCAGCCCCAGCATTTT. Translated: CASSLRRNQPQHF.

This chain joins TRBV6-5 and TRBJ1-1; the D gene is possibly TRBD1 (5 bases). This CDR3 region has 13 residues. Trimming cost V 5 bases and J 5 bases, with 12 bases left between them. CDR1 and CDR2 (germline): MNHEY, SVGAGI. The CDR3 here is CASSPDRRTEAFF. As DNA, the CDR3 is TGTGCCAGCAGTCCAGACAGACGGACTGAAGCTTTCTTT.

The CDR3 DNA is TGTGCCAGCAGCCAGGGTGGAATCCGAGCTTTCTTT. It translates to CASSQGGIRAFF. The gene calls are TRBV7-9 and TRBJ1-1; a weak D match, TRBD1 (5 bases). The CDR3 has 12 amino acids. Trimming removed 5 bases at V and 10 bases at J, with 14 bases between. The germline V gene has CDR1 SEHNR and CDR2 FQNEAQ (reference sequence).

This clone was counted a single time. DNA for the CDR3: TGTGCCAGCAGCCAAGCGGACTCCTCCTACGAGCAGTACTTC. Its protein product is CASSQADSSYEQYF. The chain has TRBV4-2 and TRBJ2-7, with a weak D call TRBD2 (5 bases). V gave up 1 base and J gave up 0 bases, with 7 bases separating them. This CDR3 comprises 14 residues. Per germline, CDR1 LGHNA and CDR2 YNFKEQ.

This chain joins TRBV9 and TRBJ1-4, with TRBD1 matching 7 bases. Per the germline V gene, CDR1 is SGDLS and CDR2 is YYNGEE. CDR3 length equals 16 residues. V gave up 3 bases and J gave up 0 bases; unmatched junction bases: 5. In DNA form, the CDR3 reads TGTGCCAGCAGCGACGAGACAGGGTCAACTAATGAAAAACTGTTTTTT. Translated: CASSDETGSTNEKLFF.

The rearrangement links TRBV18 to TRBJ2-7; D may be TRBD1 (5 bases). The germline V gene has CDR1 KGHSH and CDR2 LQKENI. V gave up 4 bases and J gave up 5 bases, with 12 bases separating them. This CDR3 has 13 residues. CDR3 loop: CASSLNQGNEQYF. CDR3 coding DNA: TGTGCCAGCTCACTCAACCAGGGTAACGAGCAGTACTTC. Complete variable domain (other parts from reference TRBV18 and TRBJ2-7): NAGVMQNPRHLVRRRGQEARLRCSPMKGHSHVYWYRQLPEEGLKFMVYLQKENIIDESGMPKERFSAEFPKEGPSILRIQQVVRGDSAAYFCASSLNQGNEQYFGPGTRLTVT.

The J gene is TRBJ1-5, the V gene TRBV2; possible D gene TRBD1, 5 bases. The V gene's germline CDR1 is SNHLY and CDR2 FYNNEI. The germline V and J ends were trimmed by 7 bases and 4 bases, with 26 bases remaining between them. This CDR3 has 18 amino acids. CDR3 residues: CASTDLSLRGTNNQPQHF. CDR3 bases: TGTGCCAGCACCGACCTATCGCTGCGCGGGACTAATAATCAGCCCCAGCATTTT. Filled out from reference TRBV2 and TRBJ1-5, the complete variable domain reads EPEVTQTPSHQVTQMGQEVILRCVPISNHLYFYWYRQILGQKVEFLVSFYNNEISEKSEIFDDQFSVERPDGSNFTLKIRSTKLEDSAMYFCASTDLSLRGTNNQPQHFGDGTRLSIL.

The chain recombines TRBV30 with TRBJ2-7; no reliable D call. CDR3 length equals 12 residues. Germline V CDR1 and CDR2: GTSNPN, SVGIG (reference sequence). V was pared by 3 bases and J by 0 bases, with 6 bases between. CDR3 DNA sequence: TGTGCCTGGAGGAAGAGCTCCTACGAGCAGTACTTC. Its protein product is CAWRKSSYEQYF. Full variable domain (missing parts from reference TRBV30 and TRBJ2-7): SQTIHQWPATLVQPVGSPLSLECTVEGTSNPNLYWYRQAAGRGLQLLFYSVGIGQISSEVPQNLSASRPQDRQFILSSKKLLLSDSGFYLCAWRKSSYEQYFGPGTRLTVT.

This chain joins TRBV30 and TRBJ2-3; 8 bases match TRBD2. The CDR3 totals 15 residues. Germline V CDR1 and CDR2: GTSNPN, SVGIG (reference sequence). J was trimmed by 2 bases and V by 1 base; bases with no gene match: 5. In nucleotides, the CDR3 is TGTGCCTGGAGTGCTATGCGGGGGGTCACAGATACGCAGTATTTT. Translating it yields CAWSAMRGVTDTQYF.

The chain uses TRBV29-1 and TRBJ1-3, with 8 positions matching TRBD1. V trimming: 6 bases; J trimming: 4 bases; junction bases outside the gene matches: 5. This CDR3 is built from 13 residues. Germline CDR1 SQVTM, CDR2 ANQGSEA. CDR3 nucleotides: TGCAGCGTGGTTAGGACAGGGGGAAACACCATATATTTT. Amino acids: CSVVRTGGNTIYF.

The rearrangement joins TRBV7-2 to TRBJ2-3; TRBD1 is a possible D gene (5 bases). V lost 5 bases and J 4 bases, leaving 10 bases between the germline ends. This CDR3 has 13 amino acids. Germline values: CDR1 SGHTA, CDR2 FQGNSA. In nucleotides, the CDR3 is TGTGCCAGCAGCCCAGGGCAGGCAGATACGCAGTATTTT. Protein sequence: CASSPGQADTQYF. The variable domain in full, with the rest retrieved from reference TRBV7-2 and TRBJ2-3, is GAGVSQSPSNKVTEKGKDVELRCDPISGHTALYWYRQSLGQGLEFLIYFQGNSAPDKSGLPSDRFSAERTGGSVSTLTIQRTQQEDSAVYLCASSPGQADTQYFGPGTRLTVL.

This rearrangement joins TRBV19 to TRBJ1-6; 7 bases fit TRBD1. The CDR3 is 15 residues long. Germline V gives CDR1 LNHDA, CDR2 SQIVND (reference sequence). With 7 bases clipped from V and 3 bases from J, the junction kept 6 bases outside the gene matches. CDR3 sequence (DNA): TGTGCCAGTATGAATACAGGGGTCTATAATTCACCCCTCCACTTT. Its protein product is CASMNTGVYNSPLHF.

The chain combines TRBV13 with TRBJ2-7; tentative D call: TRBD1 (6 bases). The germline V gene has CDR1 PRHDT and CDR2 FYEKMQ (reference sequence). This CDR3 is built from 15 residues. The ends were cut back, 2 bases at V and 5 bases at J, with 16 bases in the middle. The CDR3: CASSLRASGDDEQYF. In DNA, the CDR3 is TGTGCCAGCAGCTTAAGGGCGTCAGGGGATGACGAGCAGTACTTC.

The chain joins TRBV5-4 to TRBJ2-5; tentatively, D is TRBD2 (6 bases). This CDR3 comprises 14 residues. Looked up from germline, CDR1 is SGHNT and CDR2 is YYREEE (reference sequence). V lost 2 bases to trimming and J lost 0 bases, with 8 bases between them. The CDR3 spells CASSFSSDQETQYF. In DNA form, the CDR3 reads TGTGCCAGCAGCTTTTCTAGCGACCAAGAGACCCAGTACTTC.

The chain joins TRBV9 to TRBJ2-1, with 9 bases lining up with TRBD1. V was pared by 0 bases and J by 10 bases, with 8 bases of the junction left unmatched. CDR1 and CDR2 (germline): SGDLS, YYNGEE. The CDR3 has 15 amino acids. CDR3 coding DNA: TGTGCCAGCAGCGTAGTGGGGACAGGGACAATCGAGCAGTTCTTC. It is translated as CASSVVGTGTIEQFF. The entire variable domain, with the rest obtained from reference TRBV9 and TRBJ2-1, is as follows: DSGVTQTPKHLITATGQRVTLRCSPRSGDLSVYWYQQSLDQGLQFLIQYYNGEERAKGNILERFSAQQFPDLHSELNLSSLELGDSALYFCASSVVGTGTIEQFFGPGTRLTVL.

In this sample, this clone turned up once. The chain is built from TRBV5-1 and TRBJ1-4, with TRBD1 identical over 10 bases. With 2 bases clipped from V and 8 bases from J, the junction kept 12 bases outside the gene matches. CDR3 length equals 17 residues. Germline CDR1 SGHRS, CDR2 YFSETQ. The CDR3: CASSFRGTGEAQEKLFF. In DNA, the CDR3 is TGCGCCAGCAGCTTTAGGGGGACAGGGGAGGCCCAGGAAAAACTGTTTTTT.

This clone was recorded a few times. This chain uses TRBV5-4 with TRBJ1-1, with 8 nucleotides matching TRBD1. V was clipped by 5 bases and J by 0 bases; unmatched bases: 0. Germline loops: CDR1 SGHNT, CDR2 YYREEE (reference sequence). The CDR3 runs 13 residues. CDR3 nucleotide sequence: TGTGCCAGCAGGACAGGGGTGAACACTGAAGCTTTCTTT. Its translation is CASRTGVNTEAFF. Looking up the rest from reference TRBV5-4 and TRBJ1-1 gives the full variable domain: ETGVTQSPTHLIKTRGQQVTLRCSSQSGHNTVSWYQQALGQGPQFIFQYYREEENGRGNFPPRFSGLQFPNYSSELNVNALELDDSALYLCASRTGVNTEAFFGQGTRLTVV.

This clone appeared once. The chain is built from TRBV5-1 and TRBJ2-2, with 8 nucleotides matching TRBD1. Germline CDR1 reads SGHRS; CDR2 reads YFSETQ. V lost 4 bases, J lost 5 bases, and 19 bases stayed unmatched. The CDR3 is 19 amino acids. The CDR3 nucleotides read TGCGCCAGCAGCGGGAGGCGTTCCGGACAGGGCATCATGACCGGGGAGCTGTTTTTT. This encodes CASSGRRSGQGIMTGELFF.

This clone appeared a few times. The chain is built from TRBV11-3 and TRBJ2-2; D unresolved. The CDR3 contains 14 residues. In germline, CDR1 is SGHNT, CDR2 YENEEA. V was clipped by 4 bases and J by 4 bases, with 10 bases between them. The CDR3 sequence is CASSSGPVTGELFF. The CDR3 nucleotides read TGTGCCAGCAGCTCTGGCCCCGTCACCGGGGAGCTGTTTTTT.

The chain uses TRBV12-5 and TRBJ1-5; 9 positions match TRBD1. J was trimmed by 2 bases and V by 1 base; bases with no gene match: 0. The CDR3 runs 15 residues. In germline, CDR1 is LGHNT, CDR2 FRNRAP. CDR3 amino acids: CASGLGDRGNQPQHF. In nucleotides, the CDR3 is TGTGCTAGTGGTTTGGGGGACAGGGGCAATCAGCCCCAGCATTTT.

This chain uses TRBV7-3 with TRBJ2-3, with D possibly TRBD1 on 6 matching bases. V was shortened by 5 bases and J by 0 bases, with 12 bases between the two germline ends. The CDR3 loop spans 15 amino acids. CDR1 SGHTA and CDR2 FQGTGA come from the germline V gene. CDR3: CASSAGAASTDTQYF. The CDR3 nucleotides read TGTGCCAGCAGCGCAGGGGCAGCTAGCACAGATACGCAGTATTTT.